Given below is one TCR beta chain in context. The antigen is undetermined. Via MiXCR, TCRdb re-called the reads, giving one row per CDR3 protein. The data contain 750,000 to 950,000 distinct CDR3 sequences, 25% to 35% of them singletons. The sample is drawn from a study of T cell repertoires in cytomegalovirus infection. Study background: Well-studied HLA-B-restricted CMV epitopes were used in the study alongside recently identified HLA-C-restricted ones. From public TCR beta signatures came an indication of both CMV infection and matching HLA type. Whole-study results and caveats: HLA-C-restricted CMV-specific TCR beta clonotypes prevailed in the ex vivo response.

Per the germline V gene, CDR1 is LGHNT and CDR2 is FRNRAP. The CDR3 totals 14 residues. V dropped 2 bases and J dropped 1 base, with 8 bases sitting between them. The source was cultured CD8+ T cells from PBMCs, collected from culture after CMV antigen stimulation. V is TRBV12-5 and J is TRBJ2-5; D is uncertain. This clonotype originated in a human donor in good health (CMV status not recorded). Some clones in this sample may be carry-over from other donors' samples. CDR3 residues: CASGLRVGQETQYF. CDR3 in DNA: TGTGCTAGTGGTTTGCGTGTGGGCCAAGAGACCCAGTACTTC.